One sample yielded the 22 T cell receptor beta chains listed below, sequenced in a study of cytomegalovirus exposure and HLA in healthy donors. The PCR employed 60 Vbeta primers together with 13 Jbeta primers. TCRdb's copy holds only in-frame clones and misses some; the assay was immunoSEQ multiplex PCR. Of 150,000 to 200,000 clones in the sample, more than 70% were seen once. The specimen was PBMCs. The source is a man between 18 and 29 years old in good health and CMV-seropositive.

V gene TRBV19 combines with J gene TRBJ2-1; tentatively, D is TRBD1 (6 bases). This CDR3 has 13 amino acids. Trimming took 6 bases from V and 15 from J, leaving 21 bases between them. The germline CDR1 and CDR2 sequences are LNHDA and SQIVND (reference sequence). The CDR3 DNA sequence: TGTGCCAGTAGCGACGGGACAAGCCGCCTGAGGTTCTTC. This gives the protein CASSDGTSRLRFF.

The chain has TRBV5-1 and TRBJ2-7; D not certain. There are 14 residues in the CDR3. Germline CDR1 is SGHRS and CDR2 is YFSETQ. The V end was cut by 0 bases, the J end by 3 bases, with 10 bases between. CDR3 region: CASSLAGAFYEQYF. The CDR3 nucleotides read TGCGCCAGCAGCTTGGCCGGTGCTTTCTACGAGCAGTACTTC.

This chain links TRBV23-1 with TRBJ2-5, with a weak D call TRBD2 (6 bases). TRBV23-1 is assigned to the ORF class and has an uncertain function. The V end lost 8 bases, the J end lost 5 bases, and 18 bases lay between the germline ends. The CDR3 has 14 amino acids. The CDR3 sequence: CASRCGGLGETQYF. CDR3 nucleotide sequence: TGCGCCAGCCGATGCGGAGGGTTAGGGGAGACCCAGTACTTC.

This clone was seen a handful of times. This chain connects TRBV6-5 to TRBJ2-1; 13 bases are shared with TRBD2. The CDR3 extends over 15 amino acids. CDR1 and CDR2 from the germline V gene are MNHEY and SVGAGI. V lost 6 bases and J lost 6; bases outside the gene matches: 5. The CDR3 sequence is CASRYGLAGVNEQFF. For the CDR3, the DNA is TGTGCCAGCAGGTATGGACTAGCGGGAGTCAATGAGCAGTTCTTC.

The chain links TRBV2 to TRBJ2-7, with TRBD1 matching 8 bases. The germline gives CDR1 SNHLY, CDR2 FYNNEI. CDR3 length: 15 amino acids. The V segment lost 1 base and the J segment 2 bases; nucleotides outside the gene matches: 4. The CDR3 nucleotides are TGTGCCAGCAGTGAAGACGGACAGGGAACCTACGAGCAGTACTTC. This translates into CASSEDGQGTYEQYF.

The V gene is TRBV30, the J gene TRBJ1-4; TRBD1 matches at 7 bases. The CDR3 consists of 14 residues. Trimming took 2 bases from V and 7 from J; bases not matched to a gene: 7. The germline CDR1 and CDR2 sequences are GTSNPN and SVGIG (reference sequence). CDR3 nucleotide sequence: TGTGCCTGGAGTAAAGACAGGGTCGCTGAAAAACTGTTTTTT. Translated: CAWSKDRVAEKLFF.

The chain links TRBV2 to TRBJ2-2, with TRBD2 matching 14 bases. CDR1 and CDR2 from the germline V gene are SNHLY and FYNNEI. The CDR3 totals 16 residues. V lost 7 bases, J lost 6 bases, and 7 bases stayed unmatched. The CDR3 sequence: CASKPGLAGGSGELFF. DNA of the CDR3: TGTGCCAGCAAGCCAGGACTAGCGGGAGGCTCCGGGGAGCTGTTTTTT. Using reference TRBV2 and TRBJ2-2 for the parts outside the CDR3, the full variable domain is EPEVTQTPSHQVTQMGQEVILRCVPISNHLYFYWYRQILGQKVEFLVSFYNNEISEKSEIFDDQFSVERPDGSNFTLKIRSTKLEDSAMYFCASKPGLAGGSGELFFGEGSRLTVL.

The chain links TRBV6-5 to TRBJ2-7, with 9 nucleotides matching TRBD1. With V trimmed by 6 bases and J by 5 bases, 11 bases remained unmatched. This CDR3 is built from 15 residues. Germline lookup yields CDR1 MNHEY and CDR2 SVGAGI. CDR3 sequence: CASRLGRDRVNEQYF. The CDR3 nucleotides are TGTGCCAGCAGGTTGGGGAGGGACAGGGTTAACGAGCAGTACTTC.

The V call is TRBV9, the J call TRBJ1-5; D gene ambiguous. Germline assignment: CDR1 SGDLS and CDR2 YYNGEE. There are 14 residues in the CDR3. Trimming stripped 0 bases from V and 6 bases from J, with 10 bases between. CDR3 nucleotide sequence: TGTGCCAGCAGCGTAGAGGGAGAGGGTCAGCCCCAGCATTTT. Its protein is CASSVEGEGQPQHF.

The genes are TRBV2 and TRBJ1-5, with D hard to call. CDR1 is SNHLY and CDR2 is FYNNEI in the germline V gene. Trimming shortened V by 4 bases and J by 4 bases, and 14 bases separated the two germline ends. The CDR3 covers 15 residues. The CDR3 region is CASSGSKTQNQPQHF. DNA for the CDR3: TGTGCCAGCAGTGGATCCAAAACCCAGAATCAGCCCCAGCATTTT.

The V call is TRBV9, the J call TRBJ1-2; 9 bases match TRBD1. CDR1 is SGDLS, CDR2 YYNGEE, per germline. The CDR3 spans 15 residues. V gave up 0 bases and J gave up 7 bases; unmatched junction bases: 7. Written as DNA, the CDR3 is TGTGCCAGCAGCGTAGGGGGACAGGGAATTTTTGGCTACACCTTC. It codes for CASSVGGQGIFGYTF.

The rearrangement links TRBV30 to TRBJ2-3; 7 positions match TRBD1. This CDR3 region has 15 residues. V shed 2 bases and J 2 bases; nucleotides not matched to a gene: 7. Looked up from germline, CDR1 is GTSNPN and CDR2 is SVGIG (reference sequence). As DNA, the CDR3 is TGTGCCTGGAGTCCAGGGACAGCCTCCACAGATACGCAGTATTTT. Translation gives CAWSPGTASTDTQYF.

The V and J genes are TRBV28 and TRBJ2-7, with D tentatively TRBD1 (6 bases). Germline V gene data show CDR1 as MDHEN and CDR2 as SYDVKM. The CDR3 length is 15 residues. V lost 10 bases to trimming and J lost 2 bases, with 21 bases between them. DNA for the CDR3: TGTGCCACTACGATGGACAGAGTTCCAACCTACGAGCAGTACTTC. It translates to CATTMDRVPTYEQYF.

This clone came up a few times. V is TRBV5-1 and J is TRBJ2-1, with D hard to call. Germline-derived CDR1 and CDR2 are SGHRS and YFSETQ. Between the trimmed V and J ends, which lost 1 base and 0 bases, there was a span of 17 bases. The CDR3 totals 18 residues. CDR3 nucleotide sequence: TGCGCCAGCAGCTTGTCCCAATTCGGCGGAAGCTCCTACAATGAGCAGTTCTTC. This encodes CASSLSQFGGSSYNEQFF.

This chain uses TRBV28 with TRBJ2-7, with unresolved D. V lost 6 bases to trimming and J lost 3 bases, with 18 bases between them. Germline V gene data show CDR1 as MDHEN and CDR2 as SYDVKM. The CDR3 runs 15 residues. Written as DNA, the CDR3 is TGTGCCAGCAGGGGTAATAGGCAGGAATACTACGAGCAGTACTTC. As protein: CASRGNRQEYYEQYF.

This clone was recorded only once. One end of the junction is discordant with germline, which a read error may explain. CDR3 sequence: CARSLRPQQLQETQYF. CDR3 nucleotide sequence: TGTGCCCGCAGCCTCAGACCTCAACAGTTACAAGAGACCCAGTACTTC. The chain employs TRBV7-7 and TRBJ2-5; D gene uncertain. Per the germline V gene, CDR1 is SSHAT and CDR2 is FNYEAQ (reference sequence). The CDR3 is 16 residues long.

The chain carries TRBV11-2 and TRBJ2-1; 8 nucleotides match TRBD2. The germline V gene has CDR1 SGHAT and CDR2 FQNNGV. This CDR3 comprises 15 residues. The J segment lost 10 bases and the V segment lost 5 bases, leaving 13 bases of the junction unmatched. The CDR3 region is CASSRTGGRTGEQFF. The CDR3 DNA follows: TGTGCCAGCAGCCGTACGGGCGGGAGGACTGGGGAGCAGTTCTTC.

This sequence joins TRBV19 and TRBJ1-4; D might be TRBD1 (6 bases). Deletions cut 7 bases from V and 7 bases from J, with 16 bases between. The length of the CDR3 is 14 residues. Germline assignment: CDR1 LNHDA and CDR2 SQIVND (reference sequence). Here the CDR3 DNA reads TGTGCCAGTACCCCAGGGGACACGGTTGAAAAACTGTTTTTT. The encoded protein is CASTPGDTVEKLFF.

The chain employs TRBV5-3 and TRBJ2-1, with 9 positions matching TRBD2. TRBV5-3 is filed as an ORF, its function uncertain. There are 15 residues in the CDR3. Trimming cost V 4 bases and J 5 bases; bases outside gene matches: 7. CDR3 bases: TGTGCCAGAAGCCCAGCGGGAGGAGCCAACAATGAGCAGTTCTTC. This codes for CARSPAGGANNEQFF.

The V and J genes are TRBV28 and TRBJ2-1, with 10 positions matching TRBD2. CDR3 length equals 14 residues. Germline V lookup: CDR1 MDHEN, CDR2 SYDVKM. The CDR3 bases are TGTCATTCCTCAGCGGGAGGGCCTAGGGATGAGCAGTTCTTC. Encoded protein: CHSSAGGPRDEQFF.

This chain links TRBV19 with TRBJ2-5; D ambiguous. V was cut by 3 bases and J by 5 bases, with 13 bases left in between. CDR3 length equals 14 residues. CDR1 and CDR2 (germline): LNHDA, SQIVND (reference sequence). The CDR3 DNA sequence: TGTGCCAGTAGTATGCTCGGGTTTTCGGAGACCCAGTACTTC. It codes for CASSMLGFSETQYF.

The V gene is TRBV6-1, the J gene TRBJ1-3; D gene unclear. The CDR3 consists of 14 residues. Trimming removed 2 bases from V and 0 bases from J, with 5 bases in between. From germline, CDR1 is MNHNS and CDR2 SASEGT. CDR3 sequence (DNA): TGTGCCAGCAGTGAAAAAGCCTCTGGAAACACCATATATTTT. This encodes CASSEKASGNTIYF.